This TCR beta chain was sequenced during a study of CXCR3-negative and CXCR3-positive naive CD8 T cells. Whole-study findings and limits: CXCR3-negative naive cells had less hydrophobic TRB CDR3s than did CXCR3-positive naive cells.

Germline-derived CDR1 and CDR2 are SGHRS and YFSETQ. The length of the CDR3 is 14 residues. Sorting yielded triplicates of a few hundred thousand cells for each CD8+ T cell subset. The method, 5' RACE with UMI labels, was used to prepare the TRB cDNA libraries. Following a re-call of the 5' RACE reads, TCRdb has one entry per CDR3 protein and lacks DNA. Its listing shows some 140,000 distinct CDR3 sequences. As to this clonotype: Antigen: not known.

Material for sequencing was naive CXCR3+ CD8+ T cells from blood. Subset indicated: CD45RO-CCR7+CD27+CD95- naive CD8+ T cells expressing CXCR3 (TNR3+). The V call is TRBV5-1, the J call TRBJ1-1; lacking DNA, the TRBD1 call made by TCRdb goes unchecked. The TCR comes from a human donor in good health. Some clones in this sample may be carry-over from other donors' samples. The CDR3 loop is CASSMNRGELEAFF.